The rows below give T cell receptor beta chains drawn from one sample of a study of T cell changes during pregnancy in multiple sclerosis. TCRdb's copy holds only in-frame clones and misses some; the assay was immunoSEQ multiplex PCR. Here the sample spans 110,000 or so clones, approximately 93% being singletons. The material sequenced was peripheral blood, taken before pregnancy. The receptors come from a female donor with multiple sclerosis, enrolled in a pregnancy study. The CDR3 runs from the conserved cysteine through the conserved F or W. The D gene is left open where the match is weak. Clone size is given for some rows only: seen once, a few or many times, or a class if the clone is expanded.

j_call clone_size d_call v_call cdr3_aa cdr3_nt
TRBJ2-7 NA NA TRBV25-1 CASSEQALDEQYF TGTGCCAGCAGTGAACAGGCCTTGGACGAGCAGTACTTC
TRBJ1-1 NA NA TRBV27 CASSEIRDAGGEAFF TGTGCCAGCAGTGAAATCCGGGACGCCGGGGGAGAAGCTTTCTTT
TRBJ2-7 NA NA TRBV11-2 CASSLGGGGSSYEQYF TGTGCCAGCAGCTTAGGGGGTGGGGGGAGCTCCTACGAGCAGTACTTC
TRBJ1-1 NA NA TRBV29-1 CSGADSEAFF TGCAGCGGAGCAGACAGTGAAGCTTTCTTT
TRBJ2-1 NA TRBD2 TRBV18 CASSRWTSGGASSYNEQFF TGTGCCAGCTCACGCTGGACTAGCGGGGGGGCGAGCTCCTACAATGAGCAGTTCTTC
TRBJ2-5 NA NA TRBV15 CATSSLLEGETQYF TGTGCCACCAGCAGTTTATTGGAGGGCGAGACCCAGTACTTC
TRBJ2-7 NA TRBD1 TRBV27 CASSWGQGSYEQYF TGTGCCAGCAGTTGGGGACAGGGTTCCTACGAGCAGTACTTC
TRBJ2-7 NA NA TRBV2 CASSGGGGSHEQYF TGTGCCAGCAGTGGAGGTGGGGGGTCCCACGAGCAGTACTTC
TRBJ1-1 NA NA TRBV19 CASTSTENTEAFF TGTGCCAGTACCTCGACAGAGAACACTGAAGCTTTCTTT
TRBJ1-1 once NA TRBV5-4 CASSHPGGSAVNTEAFF TGTGCCAGCAGCCATCCTGGGGGGTCGGCGGTGAACACTGAAGCTTTCTTT
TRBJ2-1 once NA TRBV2 CASTTDNEQFF TGTGCCAGCACAACAGACAATGAGCAGTTCTTC
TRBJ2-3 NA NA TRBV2 CANNRDSRPTDTQYF TGTGCCAACAACCGGGATTCACGACCCACAGATACGCAGTATTTT
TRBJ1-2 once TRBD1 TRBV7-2 CASSRQGVGRGYGYTF TGTGCCAGCAGCCGACAGGGGGTGGGGCGGGGCTATGGCTACACCTTC
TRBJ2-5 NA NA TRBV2 CASRFIRGTGETQYF TGTGCCAGCAGATTTATCAGGGGTACGGGGGAGACCCAGTACTTC
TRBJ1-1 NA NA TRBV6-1 CASSEVTAIMNTEAFF TGTGCCAGCAGTGAAGTAACAGCTATAATGAACACTGAAGCTTTCTTT
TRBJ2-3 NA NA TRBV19 CASSIPGKGTDTQYF TGTGCCAGTAGTATTCCCGGGAAGGGAACAGATACGCAGTATTTT
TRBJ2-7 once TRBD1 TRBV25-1 CASSPSGQGVLEQYF TGTGCCAGCAGCCCCTCAGGACAGGGGGTGTTAGAGCAGTACTTC
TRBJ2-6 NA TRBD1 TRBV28 CASSFFGQGESGANVLTF TGTGCCAGCAGTTTCTTCGGACAGGGAGAATCTGGGGCCAACGTCCTGACTTTC
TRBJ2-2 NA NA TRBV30 CAWSIRGTGELFF TGTGCCTGGAGTATCAGGGGCACCGGGGAGCTGTTTTTT
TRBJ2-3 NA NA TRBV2 CASSGAGVAGTDTQYF TGTGCCAGCAGTGGAGCCGGGGTGGCAGGCACAGATACGCAGTATTTT
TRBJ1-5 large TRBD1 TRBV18 CASSLFRQGSSNQPQHF TGTGCCAGCTCACTCTTCAGACAGGGCTCTAGCAATCAGCCCCAGCATTTT
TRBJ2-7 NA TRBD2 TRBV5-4 CASSLRASGRFYEQYF TGTGCCAGCAGCTTGAGGGCTAGCGGGAGATTCTACGAGCAGTACTTC
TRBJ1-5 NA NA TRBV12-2 CASPGRPSFSNQPQHF TGTGCAAGCCCGGGGAGGCCGTCTTTCAGCAATCAGCCCCAGCATTTT
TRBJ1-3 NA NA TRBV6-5 CASRTQGGNTIYF TGTGCCAGCAGGACTCAGGGGGGAAACACCATATATTTT
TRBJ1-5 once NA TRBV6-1 CASSGQGMDQPQHF TGTGCCAGCAGTGGTCAGGGGATGGATCAGCCCCAGCATTTT
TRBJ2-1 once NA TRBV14 CASSPHRFQSSYNEQFF TGTGCCAGCAGCCCTCACAGGTTCCAAAGCTCCTACAATGAGCAGTTCTTC
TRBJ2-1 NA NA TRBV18 CASSPSLGPGDNEQFF TGTGCCAGCTCACCAAGCCTTGGGCCGGGGGACAATGAGCAGTTCTTC
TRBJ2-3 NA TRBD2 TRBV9 CASSVTAGGPTSTDTQYF TGTGCCAGCAGCGTAACGGCGGGGGGTCCAACCTCCACAGATACGCAGTATTTT
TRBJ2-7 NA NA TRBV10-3 CAISLNSLYSAYEQYF TGTGCCATCAGTCTTAATAGCCTCTATTCGGCCTACGAGCAGTACTTC
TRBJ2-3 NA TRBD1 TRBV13 CASSYRGTSTDTQYF TGTGCCAGCAGTTACAGGGGGACTAGCACAGATACGCAGTATTTT
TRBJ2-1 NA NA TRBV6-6 CASSYPSGLGNEQFF TGTGCCAGCAGTTACCCAAGCGGTTTAGGGAATGAGCAGTTCTTC
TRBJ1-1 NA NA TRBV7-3 CASSLRPLTEAFF TGTGCCAGCAGCTTAAGGCCGTTGACTGAAGCTTTCTTT
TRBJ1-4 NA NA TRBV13 CASSSLREGRFEKLFF TGTGCCAGCAGCTCCCTTCGGGAGGGAAGATTCGAAAAACTGTTTTTT
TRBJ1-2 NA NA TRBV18 CASSPGKRNYGYTF TGTGCCAGCTCACCTGGCAAGCGTAACTATGGCTACACCTTC